The 24 T cell receptor beta chains below were found in one sample sequenced in a study of immune cell composition in non-small cell lung cancer listed by TCRdb under 2017. Library method: the immunoSEQ multiplex PCR assay. Drawn from immuneACCESS, this table holds only the in-frame rearrangements with V and J called that TCRdb kept. Clones are partly lost; checked studies trace under half to an unresolved V gene and leave the rest unexplained. This sample lists about 3,100 clones; over 65% were detected once. The top ten constitute 20% to 30% of the sample. Non-adjacent lung tissue from the same patient, taken as far from the tumour as possible and at least 3 cm away, was used for the normal lung samples. Sequenced material: non-adjacent lung tissue. The receptors derive from a human donor with non-small cell lung cancer.

This clone was observed a handful of times. This chain connects TRBV6-1 to TRBJ1-3, with D uncertain. Trimming cost V 3 bases and J 5 bases, with 14 bases left between them. CDR1 and CDR2 (germline): MNHNS, SASEGT. This CDR3 is 15 amino acids long. Here the CDR3 reads CASSESRVNRNTIYF. CDR3 in DNA: TGTGCCAGCAGTGAGTCAAGAGTCAACCGAAACACCATATATTTT.

The J gene is TRBJ2-1, the V gene TRBV5-4, with D perhaps TRBD2 (6 bases). Deletions cut 5 bases from V and 0 bases from J, with 15 bases between. CDR1 is SGHNT and CDR2 is YYREEE in the germline V gene (reference sequence). The CDR3 totals 16 residues. Written as DNA, the CDR3 is TGTGCCAGCAGTCGCCGGGACTTCAACTCCTACAATGAGCAGTTCTTC. Its translation is CASSRRDFNSYNEQFF.

This clone appeared a few times. The V and J genes are TRBV4-3 and TRBJ1-2, with D perhaps TRBD1 (5 bases). The CDR3 length is 13 residues. V was shortened by 0 bases and J by 7 bases, with 9 bases between the two germline ends. Per germline, CDR1 LGHNA and CDR2 YSLEER. CDR3 protein: CASSQEGAGGYTF. The CDR3 coding sequence is TGCGCCAGCAGCCAAGAAGGGGCAGGTGGCTACACCTTC.

The rearrangement links TRBV11-3 to TRBJ1-1, with 9 positions matching TRBD1. V lost 1 base to trimming and J lost 7 bases; unmatched junction nucleotides: 4. The CDR3 covers 14 residues. The germline CDR1 and CDR2 sequences are SGHNT and YENEEA. DNA of the CDR3: TGTGCCAGCAGCTTAGGTCGGACAGGGGTTGAAGCTTTCTTT. It encodes CASSLGRTGVEAFF.

This chain uses TRBV29-1 with TRBJ2-1, with D maybe TRBD1 (6 bases). This CDR3 contains 13 residues. V was cut by 4 bases and J by 12 bases, with 19 bases left in between. In germline, CDR1 is SQVTM, CDR2 ANQGSEA. CDR3 nucleotides: TGCAGCGTTGTAACATCACAGGGCGGTGGGCAGTTCTTC. It specifies CSVVTSQGGGQFF.

The CDR3 DNA is TGTGCCAGCAGGAACATGAACACTGAAGCTTTCTTT. This gives the protein CASRNMNTEAFF. J is TRBJ1-1 and V is TRBV6-5; D gene uncertain. The germline gives CDR1 MNHEY, CDR2 SVGAGI. The CDR3 has 12 amino acids. V was cut by 6 bases and J by 0 bases, with 5 bases left in between.

V is TRBV27 and J is TRBJ1-4; TRBD1 matches at 7 bases. The V segment lost 8 bases and the J segment 5 bases; nucleotides outside the gene matches: 8. The CDR3 runs to 14 residues. Germline CDR1 MNHEY, CDR2 SMNVEV (reference sequence). Written as DNA, the CDR3 is TGTGCCAGCGCACAGGACAGGCTAAATGAAAAACTGTTTTTT. Its protein product is CASAQDRLNEKLFF.

In its sample, this clone was seen once. The chain uses TRBV5-1 and TRBJ2-1; 13 bases map to TRBD2. Germline CDR1 and CDR2: SGHRS and YFSETQ. The CDR3 is made up of 16 amino acids. The junction had 12 bases not matched to a gene; V was cut back by 0 bases and J by 15 bases. The CDR3 loop reads CASSLVGTSGAPGGFF. The CDR3 DNA reads TGCGCCAGCAGCTTGGTCGGGACTAGCGGGGCCCCCGGAGGGTTCTTC.

The chain links TRBV2 to TRBJ2-3; the match to TRBD2 covers 13 bases. Germline CDR1 and CDR2: SNHLY and FYNNEI. There are 16 residues in the CDR3. Unmatched junction bases numbered 6, after V lost 6 bases and J lost 3 bases. CDR3 bases: TGTGCCAGCAGATTGGGACTAGCGGGATTTACAGATACGCAGTATTTT. Protein: CASRLGLAGFTDTQYF.

The V and J genes are TRBV19 and TRBJ1-2, with D possibly matching TRBD1 (5 bases). Germline-derived CDR1 and CDR2 are LNHDA and SQIVND (reference sequence). This CDR3 contains 16 residues. Trimming removed 0 bases from V and 7 bases from J, with 18 bases in between. CDR3 nucleotide sequence: TGTGCCAGTAGTATAGACCAAAGGGGTGACCGGGCTGGCTACACCTTC. It is translated as CASSIDQRGDRAGYTF.

The V call is TRBV5-5, the J call TRBJ1-1; 7 bases are shared with TRBD1. CDR1 and CDR2 (germline): SGHKS, YYEKEE (reference sequence). This CDR3 has 14 residues. Trimming took 2 bases from V and 0 from J; bases not matched to a gene: 1. DNA of the CDR3: TGTGCCAGCAGCTTCGACAGGGTGAACACTGAAGCTTTCTTT. The encoded protein is CASSFDRVNTEAFF.

V gene TRBV11-2 combines with J gene TRBJ2-1, with 13 positions matching TRBD2. CDR1 is SGHAT and CDR2 is FQNNGV in the germline V gene. Trimming removed 1 base from V and 9 bases from J; junction bases left unmatched: 12. The CDR3 is 18 amino acids. The CDR3 region is CASSLGGVLAGGPGEQFF. The CDR3 coding sequence is TGTGCCAGCAGCTTAGGGGGGGTACTAGCGGGAGGGCCGGGTGAGCAGTTCTTC.

There are a few counts of this clone. CDR3 sequence reads: CASSEQGSRTDTQYF. CDR3 sequence (DNA): TGCGCCAGCAGTGAGCAGGGTTCAAGGACAGATACGCAGTATTTT. The rearrangement uses TRBV10-2 and TRBJ2-3; a weak D match, TRBD1 (5 bases). From germline, CDR1 is WSHSY and CDR2 SAAADI. V was shortened by 2 bases and J by 3 bases, with 12 bases between the two germline ends. The CDR3 length is 15 residues.

The V gene is TRBV6-1, the J gene TRBJ1-6; D is possibly TRBD1 (5 bases). Germline V CDR1 and CDR2: MNHNS, SASEGT. The V end was cut by 4 bases, the J end by 7 bases, with 8 bases between. This CDR3 is built from 13 residues. The CDR3 nucleotides read TGTGCCAGCAGTGGGGGGGAGAATTCACCCCTCCACTTT. Encoded protein: CASSGGENSPLHF.

The genes are TRBV18 and TRBJ2-7; D remains unclear. Per the germline V gene, CDR1 is KGHSH and CDR2 is LQKENI. The CDR3 sequence is 12 residues long. V was clipped by 3 bases and J by 1 base, with 4 bases between them. As DNA, the CDR3 is TGTGCCAGCTCACCCCAGTCCTACGAGCAGTACTTC. Translation: CASSPQSYEQYF.

This chain links TRBV28 with TRBJ1-4; D is possibly TRBD1 (5 bases). The CDR3 runs 14 residues. Per the germline V gene, CDR1 is MDHEN and CDR2 is SYDVKM. Trimming shortened V by 6 bases and J by 6 bases, and 14 bases separated the two germline ends. This chain's CDR3 is CASSLQVLDEKLFF. The DNA of the CDR3 is TGTGCCAGCAGCCTACAGGTCCTAGATGAAAAACTGTTTTTT.

The rearrangement uses TRBV23-1 and TRBJ2-7; the match to TRBD2 covers 8 bases. TRBV23-1 falls under the ORF class, with uncertain function. CDR3 length equals 16 residues. After removal of 1 base from V and 2 bases from J, the junction contained 7 bases not matched to a gene. CDR3 bases: TGCGCCAGCAGTCAATTCTGGCGGGAGGAACCCTACGAGCAGTACGTC. It translates to CASSQFWREEPYEQYV.

V usage is TRBV5-4 and J usage is TRBJ2-3, with D maybe TRBD1 (6 bases). From germline, CDR1 is SGHNT and CDR2 YYREEE (reference sequence). This CDR3 has 18 amino acids. The ends were cut back, 3 bases at V and 2 bases at J, with 22 bases in the middle. The CDR3: CASSSDETVDRTTDTQYF. Here the CDR3 DNA reads TGTGCCAGCAGCTCTGACGAGACTGTAGACAGGACCACAGATACGCAGTATTTT.

In this sample, this clone turned up a few times. This chain uses TRBV6-6 with TRBJ1-2, with 9 bases lining up with TRBD1. Germline lookup yields CDR1 MNHNY and CDR2 SVGAGI (reference sequence). Trimming cost V 5 bases and J 7 bases; bases outside gene matches: 14. This CDR3 contains 16 residues. DNA for the CDR3: TGTGCCAGCAGTCGCGCTAAAACAGGGGGCGCAGGTGGCTACACCTTC. Its translation: CASSRAKTGGAGGYTF.

The chain links TRBV13 to TRBJ2-5, with TRBD1 identical over 7 bases. The CDR3 loop spans 13 amino acids. J lost 2 bases, V lost 4 bases, and 1 base had no gene match. Germline V gene sequence: CDR1 PRHDT, CDR2 FYEKMQ (reference sequence). The DNA of the CDR3 is TGTGCCAGCAGCTCGGGACAGCAAGAGACCCAGTACTTC. The encoded protein is CASSSGQQETQYF.

This clone was found a few times. This chain joins TRBV19 and TRBJ1-1; D is unresolved. The V and J ends lost 5 bases and 3 bases respectively, with 10 bases between them. The CDR3 consists of 13 residues. CDR1 is LNHDA and CDR2 is SQIVND in the germline V gene (reference sequence). The CDR3, as DNA: TGTGCCAGTAGTTCGACGGGAGACACTGAAGCTTTCTTT. This codes for CASSSTGDTEAFF.

The chain combines TRBV7-2 with TRBJ2-1; D might be TRBD2 (5 bases). CDR3 length: 12 residues. Germline V CDR1 and CDR2: SGHTA, FQGNSA. V lost 5 bases and J 9 bases, leaving 11 bases between the germline ends. The CDR3 DNA follows: TGTGCCAGCAGCCCAGACGAGGGTGAGCAGTTCTTC. This translates into CASSPDEGEQFF.

The V call is TRBV5-1, the J call TRBJ2-5; 11 nucleotides align to TRBD2. The V gene's germline CDR1 is SGHRS and CDR2 YFSETQ. V lost 4 bases to trimming and J lost 5 bases; unmatched junction nucleotides: 10. The CDR3 totals 16 residues. The CDR3 region has the DNA TGCGCCAGCAGCGCCCAACTAGCGGGAGTTTGGGAGACCCAGTACTTC. Protein product: CASSAQLAGVWETQYF.

In its sample, this clone was seen once. The J gene is TRBJ2-2, the V gene TRBV11-2; TRBD1 matches 12 bases. The germline V gene encodes CDR1 SGHAT and CDR2 FQNNGV. This CDR3 region has 19 residues. V lost 4 bases to trimming and J lost 0 bases; unmatched junction nucleotides: 9. CDR3 region: CASSSGTGGALPNTGELFF. Here the CDR3 DNA reads TGTGCCAGCAGCTCTGGGACAGGGGGCGCTTTGCCGAACACCGGGGAGCTGTTTTTT.